This TCR beta chain was recovered during a study of CD8 T cells in ankylosing spondylitis. From the 5' RACE reads, TCRdb called clonotypes with MiXCR, one entry per CDR3 protein. The sample records approximately 200,000 distinct CDR3 sequences, around 13% being singletons. The germline V and J ends were trimmed by 6 bases and 2 bases, with 13 bases remaining between them. The V gene's germline CDR1 is DFQATT and CDR2 SNEGSKA (reference sequence). This CDR3 comprises 13 residues. Sequencing was done on a sample of blood, either unsorted or a sorted T cell fraction (not recorded which). This clonotype originated in a male donor with ankylosing spondylitis or in good health (not recorded which). V usage is TRBV20-1 and J usage is TRBJ1-2, with D possibly being TRBD1 (6 bases). The CDR3 bases are TGCAGTGCCGAGTTCCAGGGGAACTATGGCTACACCTTC. It encodes CSAEFQGNYGYTF.